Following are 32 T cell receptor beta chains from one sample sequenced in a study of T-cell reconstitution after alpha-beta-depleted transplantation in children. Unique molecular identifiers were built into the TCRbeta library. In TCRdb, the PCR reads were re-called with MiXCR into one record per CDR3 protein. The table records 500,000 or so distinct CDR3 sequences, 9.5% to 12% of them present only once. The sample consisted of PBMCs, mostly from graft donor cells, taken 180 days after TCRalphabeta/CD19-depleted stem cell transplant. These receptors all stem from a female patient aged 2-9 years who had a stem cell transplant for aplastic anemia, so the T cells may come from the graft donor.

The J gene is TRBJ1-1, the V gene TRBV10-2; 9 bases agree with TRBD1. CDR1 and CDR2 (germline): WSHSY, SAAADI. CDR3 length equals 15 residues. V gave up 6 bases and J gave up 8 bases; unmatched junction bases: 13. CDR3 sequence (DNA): TGCGCCAGCAGCGCCCCGGGACAGGGTTTCCTGGAAGCTTTCTTT. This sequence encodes CASSAPGQGFLEAFF.

The CDR3, as DNA: TGTGCCAGCAGCCAAACCTGGACAGGGAGCCTGCTATATGGCTACACCTTC. Translating gives CASSQTWTGSLLYGYTF. The gene calls are TRBV16 and TRBJ1-2; 8 nucleotides line up with TRBD1. V lost 2 bases, J lost 5 bases, and 13 bases stayed unmatched. Looked up from germline, CDR1 is KGHSY and CDR2 is FQNENV. This CDR3 comprises 17 residues.

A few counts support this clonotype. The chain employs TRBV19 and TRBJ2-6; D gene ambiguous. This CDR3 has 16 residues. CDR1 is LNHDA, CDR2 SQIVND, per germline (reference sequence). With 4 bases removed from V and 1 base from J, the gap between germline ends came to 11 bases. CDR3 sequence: CASSTTVLSGANVLTF. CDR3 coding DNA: TGTGCCAGTAGTACCACCGTGCTATCTGGGGCCAACGTCCTGACTTTC. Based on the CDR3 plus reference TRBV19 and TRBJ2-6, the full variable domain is DGGITQSPKYLFRKEGQNVTLSCEQNLNHDAMYWYRQDPGQGLRLIYYSQIVNDFQKGDIAEGYSVSREKKESFPLTVTSAQKNPTAFYLCASSTTVLSGANVLTFGAGSRLTVL.

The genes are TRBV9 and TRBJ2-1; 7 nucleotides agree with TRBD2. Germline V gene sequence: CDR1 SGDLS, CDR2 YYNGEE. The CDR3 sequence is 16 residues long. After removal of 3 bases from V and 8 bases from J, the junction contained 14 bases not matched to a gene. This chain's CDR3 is CASSGPRDSGPDEQFF. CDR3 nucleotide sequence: TGTGCCAGCAGCGGCCCCCGCGATAGCGGGCCAGATGAGCAGTTCTTC.

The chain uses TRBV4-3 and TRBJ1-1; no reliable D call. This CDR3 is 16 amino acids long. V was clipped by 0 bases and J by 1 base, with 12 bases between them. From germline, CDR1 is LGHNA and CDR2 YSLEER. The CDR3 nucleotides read TGCGCCAGCAGCCAAGAAGCGACCATTAGGAACACTGAAGCTTTCTTT. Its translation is CASSQEATIRNTEAFF.

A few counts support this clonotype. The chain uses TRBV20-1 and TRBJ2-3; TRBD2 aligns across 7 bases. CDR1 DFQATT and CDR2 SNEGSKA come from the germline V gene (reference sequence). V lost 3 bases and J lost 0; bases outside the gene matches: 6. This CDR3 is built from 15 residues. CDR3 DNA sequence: TGCAGTGCTAGGGTCGCTAGCGGTAGCACAGATACGCAGTATTTT. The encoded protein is CSARVASGSTDTQYF.

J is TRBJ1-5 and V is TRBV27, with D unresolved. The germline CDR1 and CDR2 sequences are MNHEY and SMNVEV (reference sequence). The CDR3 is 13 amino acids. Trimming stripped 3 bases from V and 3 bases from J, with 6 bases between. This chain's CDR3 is CASSFEFNQPQHF. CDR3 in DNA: TGTGCCAGCAGTTTCGAGTTCAATCAGCCCCAGCATTTT.

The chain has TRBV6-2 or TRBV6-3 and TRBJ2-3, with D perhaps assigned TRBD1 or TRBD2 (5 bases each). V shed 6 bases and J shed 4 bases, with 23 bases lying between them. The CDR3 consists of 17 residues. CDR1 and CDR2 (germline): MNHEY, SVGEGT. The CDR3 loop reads CASRRDGPEPPPDTQYF. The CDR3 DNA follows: TGTGCCAGCAGACGGGACGGACCAGAACCTCCCCCAGATACGCAGTATTTT.

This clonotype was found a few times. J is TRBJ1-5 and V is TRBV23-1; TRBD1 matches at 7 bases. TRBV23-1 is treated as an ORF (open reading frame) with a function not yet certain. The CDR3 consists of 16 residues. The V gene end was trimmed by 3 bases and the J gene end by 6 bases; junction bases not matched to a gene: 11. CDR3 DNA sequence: TGCGCCAGCAGTCATAATCAGGGGGGGCGCGGTCAGCCCCAGCATTTT. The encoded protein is CASSHNQGGRGQPQHF.

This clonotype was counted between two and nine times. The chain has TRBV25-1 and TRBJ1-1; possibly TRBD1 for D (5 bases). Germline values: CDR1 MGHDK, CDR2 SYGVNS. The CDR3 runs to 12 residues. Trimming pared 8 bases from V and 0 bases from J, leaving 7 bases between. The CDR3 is CASQTVNTEAFF. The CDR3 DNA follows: TGTGCCAGCCAGACAGTGAACACTGAAGCTTTCTTT.

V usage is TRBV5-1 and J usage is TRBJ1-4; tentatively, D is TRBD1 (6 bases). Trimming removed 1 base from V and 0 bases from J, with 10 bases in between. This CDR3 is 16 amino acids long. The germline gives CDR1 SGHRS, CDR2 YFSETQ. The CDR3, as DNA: TGCGCCAGCAGCTTGATAAGGGGGACAACTAATGAAAAACTGTTTTTT. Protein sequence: CASSLIRGTTNEKLFF. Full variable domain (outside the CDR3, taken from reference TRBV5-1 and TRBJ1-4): KAGVTQTPRYLIKTRGQQVTLSCSPISGHRSVSWYQQTPGQGLQFLFEYFSETQRNKGNFPGRFSGRQFSNSRSEMNVSTLELGDSALYLCASSLIRGTTNEKLFFGSGTQLSVL.

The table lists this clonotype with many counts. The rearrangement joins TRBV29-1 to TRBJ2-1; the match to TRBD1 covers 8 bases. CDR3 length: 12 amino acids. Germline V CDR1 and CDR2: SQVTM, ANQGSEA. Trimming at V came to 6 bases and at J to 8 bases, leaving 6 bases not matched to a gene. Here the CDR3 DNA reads TGCAGCGTCGAGGGACAGGTGGATGAGCAGTTCTTC. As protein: CSVEGQVDEQFF.

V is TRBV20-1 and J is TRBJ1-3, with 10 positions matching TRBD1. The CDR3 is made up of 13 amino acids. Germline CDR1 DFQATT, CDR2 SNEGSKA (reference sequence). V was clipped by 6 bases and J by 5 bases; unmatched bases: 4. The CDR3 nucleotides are TGCAGTGCCCGGGACAGGGGCCGAAACACCATATATTTT. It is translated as CSARDRGRNTIYF.

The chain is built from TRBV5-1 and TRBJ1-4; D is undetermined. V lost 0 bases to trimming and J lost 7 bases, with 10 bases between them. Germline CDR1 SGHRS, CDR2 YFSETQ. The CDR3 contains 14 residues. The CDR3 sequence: CASSLERDGEKLFF. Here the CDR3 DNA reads TGCGCCAGCAGCTTGGAGAGGGATGGTGAAAAACTGTTTTTT.

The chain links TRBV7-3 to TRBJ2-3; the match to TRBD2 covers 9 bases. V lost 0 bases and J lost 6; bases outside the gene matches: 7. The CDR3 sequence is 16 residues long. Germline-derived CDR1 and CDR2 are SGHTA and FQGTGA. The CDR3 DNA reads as TGTGCCAGCAGCTTAACGGGGCGGGGGGGGCAGGATACGCAGTATTTT. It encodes CASSLTGRGGQDTQYF.

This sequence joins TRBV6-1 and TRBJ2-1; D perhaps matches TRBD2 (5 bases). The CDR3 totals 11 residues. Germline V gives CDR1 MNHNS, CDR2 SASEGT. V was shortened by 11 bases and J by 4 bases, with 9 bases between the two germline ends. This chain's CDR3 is CACRGYNEQFF. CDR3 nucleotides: TGTGCCTGCCGGGGTTACAATGAGCAGTTCTTC.

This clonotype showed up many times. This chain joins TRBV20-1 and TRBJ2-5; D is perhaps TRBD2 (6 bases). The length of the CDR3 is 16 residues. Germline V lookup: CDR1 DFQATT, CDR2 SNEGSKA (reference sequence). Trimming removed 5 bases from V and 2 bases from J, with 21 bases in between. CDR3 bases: TGCAGTGCTCTCTCGGCGGATCTAGCGATACAAGAGACCCAGTACTTC. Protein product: CSALSADLAIQETQYF.

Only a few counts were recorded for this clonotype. The CDR3 loop reads CASSQGDRSQETQYF. DNA for the CDR3: TGCGCCAGCAGCCAAGGGGACAGGTCTCAAGAGACCCAGTACTTC. This chain joins TRBV4-3 and TRBJ2-5; TRBD1 agrees at 8 bases. This CDR3 has 15 residues. The trim removed 1 base at V and 2 bases at J, leaving 3 bases unmatched. CDR1 and CDR2 from the germline V gene are LGHNA and YSLEER.

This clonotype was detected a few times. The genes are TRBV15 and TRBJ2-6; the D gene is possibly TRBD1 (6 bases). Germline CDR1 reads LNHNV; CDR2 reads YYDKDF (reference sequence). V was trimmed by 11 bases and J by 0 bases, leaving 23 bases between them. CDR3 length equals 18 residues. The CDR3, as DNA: TGTGCCGCTGCTGCTTACCGGGACAAAAGCTCTGGGGCCAACGTCCTGACTTTC. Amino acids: CAAAAYRDKSSGANVLTF. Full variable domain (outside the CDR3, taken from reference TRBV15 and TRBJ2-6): DAMVIQNPRYQVTQFGKPVTLSCSQTLNHNVMYWYQQKSSQAPKLLFHYYDKDFNNEADTPDNFQSRRPNTSFCFLDIRSPGLGDTAMYLCAAAAYRDKSSGANVLTFGAGSRLTVL.

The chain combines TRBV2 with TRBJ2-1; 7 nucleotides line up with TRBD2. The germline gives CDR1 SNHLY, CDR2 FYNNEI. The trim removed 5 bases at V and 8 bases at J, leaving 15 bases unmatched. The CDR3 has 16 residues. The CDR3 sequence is CASSSTGTILSDEQFF. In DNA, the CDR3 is TGTGCCAGCAGTTCTACCGGGACTATCCTCTCAGATGAGCAGTTCTTC.

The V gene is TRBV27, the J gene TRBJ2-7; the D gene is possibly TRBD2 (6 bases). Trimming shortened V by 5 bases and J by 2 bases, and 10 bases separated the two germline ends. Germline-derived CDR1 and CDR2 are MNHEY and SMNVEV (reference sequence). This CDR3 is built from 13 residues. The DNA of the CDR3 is TGTGCCAGCAGTGGGGACTCTACCTACGAGCAGTACTTC. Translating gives CASSGDSTYEQYF.

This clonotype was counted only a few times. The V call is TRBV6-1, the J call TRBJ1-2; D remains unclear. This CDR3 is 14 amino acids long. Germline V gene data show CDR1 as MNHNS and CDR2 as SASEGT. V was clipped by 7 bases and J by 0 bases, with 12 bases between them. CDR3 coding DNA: TGTGCCAGCACCGGTCGCCCCGCTAACTATGGCTACACCTTC. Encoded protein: CASTGRPANYGYTF.

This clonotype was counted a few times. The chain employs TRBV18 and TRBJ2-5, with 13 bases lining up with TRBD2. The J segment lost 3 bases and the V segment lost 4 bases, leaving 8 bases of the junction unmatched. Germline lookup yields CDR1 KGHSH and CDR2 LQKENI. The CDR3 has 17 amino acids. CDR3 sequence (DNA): TGTGCCAGCTCACTCTGGACTAGCGGGAGATTGGAAGAGACCCAGTACTTC. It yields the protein CASSLWTSGRLEETQYF.

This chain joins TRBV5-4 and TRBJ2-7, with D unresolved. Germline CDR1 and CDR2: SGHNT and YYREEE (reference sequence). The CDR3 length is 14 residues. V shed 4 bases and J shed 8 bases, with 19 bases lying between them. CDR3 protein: CASSPPGRLYKQYF. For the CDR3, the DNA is TGTGCCAGCAGCCCTCCGGGCCGACTTTACAAGCAGTACTTC.

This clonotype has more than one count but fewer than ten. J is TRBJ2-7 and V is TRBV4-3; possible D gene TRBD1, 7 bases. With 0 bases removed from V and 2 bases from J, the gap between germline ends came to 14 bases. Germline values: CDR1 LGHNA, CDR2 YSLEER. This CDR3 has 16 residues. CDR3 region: CASSQEEGTAPYEQYF. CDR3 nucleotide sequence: TGCGCCAGCAGCCAAGAGGAGGGGACAGCCCCCTACGAGCAGTACTTC.

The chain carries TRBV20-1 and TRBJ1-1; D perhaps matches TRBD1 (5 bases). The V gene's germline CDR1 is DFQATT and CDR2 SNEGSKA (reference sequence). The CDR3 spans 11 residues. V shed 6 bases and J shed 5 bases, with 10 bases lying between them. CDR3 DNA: TGCAGTGCCGCCTGGGGGACTGAAGCTTTCTTT. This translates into CSAAWGTEAFF.

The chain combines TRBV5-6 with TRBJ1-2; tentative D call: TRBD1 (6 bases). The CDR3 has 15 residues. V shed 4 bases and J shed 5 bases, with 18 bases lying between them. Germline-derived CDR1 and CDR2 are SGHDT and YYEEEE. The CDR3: CASSPRGATGYGYTF. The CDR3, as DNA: TGTGCCAGCAGCCCCCGGGGGGCTACGGGATATGGCTACACCTTC.

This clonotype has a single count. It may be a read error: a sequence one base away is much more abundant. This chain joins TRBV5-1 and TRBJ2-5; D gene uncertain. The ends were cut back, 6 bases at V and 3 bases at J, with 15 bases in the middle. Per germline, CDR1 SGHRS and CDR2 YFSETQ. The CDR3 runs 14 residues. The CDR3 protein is CASNSLPWKETQYF. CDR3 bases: TGCGCCAGCAACTCCCTACCCTGGAAAGAGACCCAGTACTTC.

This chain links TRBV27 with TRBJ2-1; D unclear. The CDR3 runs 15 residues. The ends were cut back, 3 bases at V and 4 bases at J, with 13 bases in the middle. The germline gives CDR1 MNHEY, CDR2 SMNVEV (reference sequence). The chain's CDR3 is CASSFEVAEYNEQFF. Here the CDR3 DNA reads TGTGCCAGCAGTTTTGAAGTCGCGGAATACAATGAGCAGTTCTTC.

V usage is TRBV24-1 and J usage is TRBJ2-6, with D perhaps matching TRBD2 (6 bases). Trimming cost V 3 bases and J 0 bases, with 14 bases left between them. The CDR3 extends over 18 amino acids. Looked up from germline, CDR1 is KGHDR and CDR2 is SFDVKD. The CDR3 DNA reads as TGTGCCACCAGTGATGGGCGAAGTAGCGGCTCTGGGGCCAACGTCCTGACTTTC. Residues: CATSDGRSSGSGANVLTF.

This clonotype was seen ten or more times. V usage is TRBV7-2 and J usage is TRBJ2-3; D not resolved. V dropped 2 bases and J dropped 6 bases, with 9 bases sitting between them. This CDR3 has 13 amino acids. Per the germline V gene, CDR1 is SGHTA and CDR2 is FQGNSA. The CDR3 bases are TGTGCCAGCAGCTTAAGGTTTGGTGATACGCAGTATTTT. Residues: CASSLRFGDTQYF.

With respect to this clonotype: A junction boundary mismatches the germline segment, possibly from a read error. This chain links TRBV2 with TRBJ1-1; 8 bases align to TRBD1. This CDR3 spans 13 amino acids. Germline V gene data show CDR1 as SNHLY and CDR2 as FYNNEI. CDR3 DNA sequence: TGTGCCAGCTCCCCAGGGGGCCTCACTGAACCTTTCTTT. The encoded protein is CASSPGGLTEPFF.